A selection of T cell receptor beta chains follows, all from one sample in a study of graft-versus-host responses after intestinal transplantation. The data were produced by immunoSEQ multiplex PCR, yet TCRdb's version contains in-frame clones alone and is incomplete. The table has around 4,000 clones, about 22% seen once. This specimen was alloreactive CD4+ T cells from a mixed lymphocyte reaction culture, taken before transplantation. The receptors were gathered from a human patient who was an organ donor for intestinal transplantation. CDR3s include the opening cysteine and the closing phenylalanine or tryptophan. A D gene is named only where the DNA matches it firmly. A row's size may be missing; if present it is once, few, many or a size class.

J: TRBJ1-5; size: medium-sized; length: 13; D: NA; V: TRBV7-2; DNA: TGTGCCAGCAGCTTGACAATCAATCAGCCCCAGCATTTT; CDR3: CASSLTINQPQHF
J: TRBJ1-1; size: few; length: 13; D: NA; V: TRBV28; DNA: TGTGCCAGCAGTCCGCCGGTGAACACTGAAGCTTTCTTT; CDR3: CASSPPVNTEAFF
J: TRBJ2-5; size: NA; length: 15; D: TRBD2; V: TRBV5-6; DNA: TGTGCCAGCAGCCGCAGACTAGCGGGGAAAGAGACCCAGTACTTC; CDR3: CASSRRLAGKETQYF
J: TRBJ1-2; size: large; length: 13; D: NA; V: TRBV6-6; DNA: TGTGCCAGCAGTTACACCGGGGGTCCAGACTACACCTTC; CDR3: CASSYTGGPDYTF
J: TRBJ1-1; size: NA; length: 13; D: NA; V: TRBV7-3; DNA: TGTGCCAGCAGTCAAACAGCGAACACTGAAGCTTTCTTT; CDR3: CASSQTANTEAFF
J: TRBJ1-6; size: NA; length: 14; D: TRBD1; V: TRBV6-1; DNA: TGTGCCAGCAGTGTCCGGGACAGTAATTCACCCCTCCACTTT; CDR3: CASSVRDSNSPLHF
J: TRBJ2-2; size: NA; length: 14; D: NA; V: TRBV27; DNA: TGTGCCAGCAGTCTCGAGAGACAGGCCGGGGAGCTGTTTTTT; CDR3: CASSLERQAGELFF
J: TRBJ2-2; size: NA; length: 13; D: NA; V: TRBV2; DNA: TGTGCCAGCAATAAGGGAGACACCGGGGAGCTGTTTTTT; CDR3: CASNKGDTGELFF
J: TRBJ1-5; size: few; length: 13; D: NA; V: TRBV6-4; DNA: TGTGCCAGCAGTGCTAATAGCAATCAGCCCCAGCATTTT; CDR3: CASSANSNQPQHF
J: TRBJ2-2; size: NA; length: 14; D: TRBD1; V: TRBV5-1; DNA: TGCGCCAGCACCGGGGACAGTTCTACCGGGGAGCTGTTTTTT; CDR3: CASTGDSSTGELFF
J: TRBJ1-5; size: NA; length: 16; D: TRBD1; V: TRBV6-6; DNA: TGTGCCAGCAGTGGGCAGGGGGGCATATTTAATCAGCCCCAGCATTTT; CDR3: CASSGQGGIFNQPQHF
J: TRBJ2-2; size: NA; length: 15; D: NA; V: TRBV29-1; DNA: TGCAGCGTTGAACGAGTTTGGGGAGGAACCGGGGAGCTGTTTTTT; CDR3: CSVERVWGGTGELFF
J: TRBJ1-1; size: medium-sized; length: 14; D: NA; V: TRBV6-5; DNA: TGTGCCAGCAGTTACTCGACGGGAAAGATGAATGCTTTCTTT; CDR3: CASSYSTGKMNAFF
J: TRBJ1-4; size: NA; length: 15; D: TRBD1; V: TRBV5-4; DNA: TGTGCCAGCAGCGTGCGGACAGGGGCTTATGAAAAACTGTTTTTT; CDR3: CASSVRTGAYEKLFF
J: TRBJ2-3; size: NA; length: 15; D: NA; V: TRBV29-1; DNA: TGCAGCGTTGGGTTTGGGGGCTCTAAGACAGATACGCAGTATTTT; CDR3: CSVGFGGSKTDTQYF
J: TRBJ2-1; size: few; length: 14; D: TRBD1; V: TRBV4-2; DNA: TGTGCCAGCAGCCAGAGGGACAGGAACTATGAGCAGTTCTTC; CDR3: CASSQRDRNYEQFF
J: TRBJ1-2; size: NA; length: 14; D: NA; V: TRBV5-5; DNA: TGTGCCAGCAGCTTGGGGGGCGGGAGGAGCGGCTACACCTTC; CDR3: CASSLGGGRSGYTF
J: TRBJ2-3; size: NA; length: 14; D: TRBD1; V: TRBV19; DNA: TGTGCCAGTAGTCAGGACAGGGCCACAGATACGCAGTATTTT; CDR3: CASSQDRATDTQYF
J: TRBJ1-1; size: once; length: 12; D: NA; V: TRBV11-3; DNA: TGTGCCAGCAGCTTGCGGGGTGATGAAGCTTTCTTT; CDR3: CASSLRGDEAFF
J: TRBJ1-1; size: NA; length: 14; D: NA; V: TRBV28; DNA: TGTGCCAGCAGTTTTGGACTCTGGGGTCAGAGTGTTTTCTTT; CDR3: CASSFGLWGQSVFF
J: TRBJ2-3; size: NA; length: 14; D: NA; V: TRBV6-4; DNA: TGTGCCAGCAGTGAAGAAGGGGCGACAGATACGCAGTATTTT; CDR3: CASSEEGATDTQYF
J: TRBJ1-2; size: medium-sized; length: 11; D: NA; V: TRBV29-1; DNA: TGCAGCGCAATGACACTTTGGGGCTACACCTTC; CDR3: CSAMTLWGYTF
J: TRBJ1-2; size: NA; length: 13; D: TRBD1; V: TRBV10-3; DNA: TGTGCCACTGGACAGGGGGGTAACTATGGCTACACCTTC; CDR3: CATGQGGNYGYTF
J: TRBJ2-5; size: NA; length: 13; D: TRBD1; V: TRBV29-1; DNA: TGCAGCGTCGAAACGGACAGGGAAACGGCCCAGTACTTC; CDR3: CSVETDRETAQYF
J: TRBJ2-3; size: medium-sized; length: 16; D: NA; V: TRBV5-5; DNA: TGTGCCAGCAGCTTGTTGGGACTCCTTAGCACAGATACGCAGTATTTT; CDR3: CASSLLGLLSTDTQYF
J: TRBJ2-3; size: NA; length: 18; D: TRBD2; V: TRBV11-3; DNA: TGTGCCAGCAGCCCCAGCCGTCTAGCGGGGGGGAACACAGATACGCAGTATTTT; CDR3: CASSPSRLAGGNTDTQYF
J: TRBJ1-5; size: NA; length: 14; D: TRBD1; V: TRBV7-3; DNA: TGTGCCAGCAGCTTGGACAGGGTTACGCAGCCCCAGCATTTT; CDR3: CASSLDRVTQPQHF
J: TRBJ1-2; size: NA; length: 12; D: NA; V: TRBV7-2; DNA: TGTGCCAGCAGCCTCAACACCAGGGGCTACACCTTC; CDR3: CASSLNTRGYTF
J: TRBJ1-3; size: few; length: 16; D: TRBD1; V: TRBV5-5; DNA: TGTGCCAGCAGCTGGAACCGGGACAGGGCTGGAAACACCATATATTTT; CDR3: CASSWNRDRAGNTIYF
J: TRBJ2-1; size: medium-sized; length: 13; D: NA; V: TRBV19; DNA: TGTGCCAGTAGTATTTTCAGAAACAATGAGCAGTTCTTC; CDR3: CASSIFRNNEQFF
J: TRBJ2-1; size: medium-sized; length: 15; D: TRBD1; V: TRBV7-2; DNA: TGTGCCAGCAGCCTAGCGACAGGGGGATGGAATGAGCAGTTCTTC; CDR3: CASSLATGGWNEQFF
J: TRBJ2-3; size: many; length: 16; D: NA; V: TRBV5-4; DNA: TGTGCCAGCAGCTTGGCACCGGGACACAGCACAGATACGCAGTATTTT; CDR3: CASSLAPGHSTDTQYF
J: TRBJ1-3; size: few; length: 15; D: TRBD1; V: TRBV6-6; DNA: TGTGCCAGCAGTGCCTGGGACAGGGGGTTAAACACCATATATTTT; CDR3: CASSAWDRGLNTIYF
J: TRBJ2-2; size: medium-sized; length: 15; D: NA; V: TRBV4-2; DNA: TGTGCCAGCAGCCAAGACATTACGGGGACCGGGGAGCTGTTTTTT; CDR3: CASSQDITGTGELFF
J: TRBJ1-4; size: medium-sized; length: 15; D: NA; V: TRBV5-8; DNA: TGTGCCAGCAGCTCCGGACTTCGCTCGAATGAAAAACTGTTTTTT; CDR3: CASSSGLRSNEKLFF
J: TRBJ2-3; size: few; length: 14; D: NA; V: TRBV19; DNA: TGTGCCAGTAGGCCTCAGGGCCTCACAGATACGCAGTATTTT; CDR3: CASRPQGLTDTQYF
J: TRBJ1-3; size: NA; length: 14; D: NA; V: TRBV27; DNA: TGTGCCAGCAGGACCGGGGGTGCTGGAAACACCATATATTTT; CDR3: CASRTGGAGNTIYF
J: TRBJ2-1; size: few; length: 15; D: TRBD2; V: TRBV7-9; DNA: TGTGCCAGCAGCTTTACTAGCGGGGTTTACAATGAGCAGTTCTTC; CDR3: CASSFTSGVYNEQFF
J: TRBJ2-2; size: NA; length: 12; D: TRBD1; V: TRBV27; DNA: TGTGCCAGCTGGACAGGGGGCGGGGAGCTGTTTTTT; CDR3: CASWTGGGELFF
J: TRBJ1-1; size: few; length: 13; D: NA; V: TRBV11-3; DNA: TGTGCCAGCAGCTTAAACAGGGTCACTGAAGCTTTCTTT; CDR3: CASSLNRVTEAFF